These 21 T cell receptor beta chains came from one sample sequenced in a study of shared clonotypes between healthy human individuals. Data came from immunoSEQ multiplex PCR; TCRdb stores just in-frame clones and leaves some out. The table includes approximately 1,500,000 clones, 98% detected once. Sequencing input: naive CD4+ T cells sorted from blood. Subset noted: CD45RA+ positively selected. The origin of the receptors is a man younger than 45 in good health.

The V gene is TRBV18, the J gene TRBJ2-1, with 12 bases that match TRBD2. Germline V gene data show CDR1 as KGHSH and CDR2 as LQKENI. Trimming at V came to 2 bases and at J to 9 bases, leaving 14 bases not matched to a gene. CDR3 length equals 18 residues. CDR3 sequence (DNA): TGTGCCAGCTCACCAGTTACCCCTAGCGGGAGGGCCTACGGTGAGCAGTTCTTC. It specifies CASSPVTPSGRAYGEQFF.

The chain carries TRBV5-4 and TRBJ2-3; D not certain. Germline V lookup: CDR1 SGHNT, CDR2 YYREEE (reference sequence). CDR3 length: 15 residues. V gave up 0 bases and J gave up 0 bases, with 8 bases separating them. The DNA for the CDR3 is TGTGCCAGCAGCTTGGAGCCCAGGAGCACAGATACGCAGTATTTT. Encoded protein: CASSLEPRSTDTQYF.

As DNA, the CDR3 is TGCGCCAGCAGTGATGGGAGGTCGGGAACTTTAGAGACCCAGTACTTC. Its translation is CASSDGRSGTLETQYF. V usage is TRBV10-1 and J usage is TRBJ2-5; possible D gene TRBD2, 6 bases. Germline V gene sequence: CDR1 WNHNN, CDR2 SYGVQD (reference sequence). The CDR3 is 16 residues long. V was pared by 3 bases and J by 4 bases, with 18 bases between.

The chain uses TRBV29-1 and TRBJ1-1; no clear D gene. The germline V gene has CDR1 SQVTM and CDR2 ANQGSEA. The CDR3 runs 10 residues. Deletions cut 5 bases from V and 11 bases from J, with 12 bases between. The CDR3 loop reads CSVYTGRAFF. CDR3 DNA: TGCAGCGTTTATACCGGGCGGGCTTTCTTT. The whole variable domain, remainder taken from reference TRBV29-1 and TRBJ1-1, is SAVISQKPSRDICQRGTSLTIQCQVDSQVTMMFWYRQQPGQSLTLIATANQGSEATYESGFVIDKFPISRPNLTFSTLTVSNMSPEDSSIYLCSVYTGRAFFGQGTRLTVV.

This CDR3 reads CATSRGRSYGYTF. The CDR3 bases are TGTGCCACCAGCAGAGGCCGTAGCTATGGCTACACCTTC. The chain joins TRBV15 to TRBJ1-2; D unresolved. Per the germline V gene, CDR1 is LNHNV and CDR2 is YYDKDF (reference sequence). CDR3 length: 13 amino acids. Trimming stripped 1 base from V and 4 bases from J, with 7 bases between.

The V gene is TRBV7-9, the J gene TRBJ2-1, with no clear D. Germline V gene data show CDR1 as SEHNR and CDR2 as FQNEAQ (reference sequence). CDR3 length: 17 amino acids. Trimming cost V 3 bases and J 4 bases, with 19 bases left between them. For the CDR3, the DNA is TGTGCCAGCAGCTTCCGTCGGGCACATCGAGTTTACAATGAGCAGTTCTTC. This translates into CASSFRRAHRVYNEQFF. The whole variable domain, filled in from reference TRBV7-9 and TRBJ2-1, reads DTGVSQNPRHKITKRGQNVTFRCDPISEHNRLYWYRQTLGQGPEFLTYFQNEAQLEKSRLLSDRFSAERPKGSFSTLEIQRTEQGDSAMYLCASSFRRAHRVYNEQFFGPGTRLTVL.

The CDR3 spells CASSFQGEVETQYF. For the CDR3, the DNA is TGCGCCAGCAGCTTCCAAGGGGAGGTAGAGACCCAGTACTTC. This chain connects TRBV5-1 to TRBJ2-5; D possibly corresponds to TRBD2 (6 bases). Per the germline V gene, CDR1 is SGHRS and CDR2 is YFSETQ. The V gene lost 2 bases and the J gene lost 4 bases, with 12 bases spanning the gap. There are 14 residues in the CDR3.

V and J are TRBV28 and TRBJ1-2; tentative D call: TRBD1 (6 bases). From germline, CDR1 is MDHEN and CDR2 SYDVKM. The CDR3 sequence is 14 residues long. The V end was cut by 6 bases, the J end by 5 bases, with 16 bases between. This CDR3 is CASSQQGRGYGYTF. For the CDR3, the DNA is TGTGCCAGCAGCCAACAGGGAAGAGGGTATGGCTACACCTTC.

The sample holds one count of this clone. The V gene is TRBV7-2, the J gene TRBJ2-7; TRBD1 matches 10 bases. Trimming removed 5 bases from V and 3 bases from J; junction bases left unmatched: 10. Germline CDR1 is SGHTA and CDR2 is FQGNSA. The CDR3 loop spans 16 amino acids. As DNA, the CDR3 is TGTGCCAGCAGCGCCCGCGATCGGACAGGGGGCTACGAGCAGTACTTC. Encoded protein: CASSARDRTGGYEQYF.

The CDR3 coding sequence is TGTGCCTGGAGTTTATATCAGTACAATGAAAAACTGTTTTTT. Translation gives CAWSLYQYNEKLFF. The chain recombines TRBV30 with TRBJ1-4; D is undetermined. Between the trimmed V and J ends, which lost 2 bases and 5 bases, there was a span of 12 bases. The CDR3 runs 14 residues. The germline V gene encodes CDR1 GTSNPN and CDR2 SVGIG (reference sequence).

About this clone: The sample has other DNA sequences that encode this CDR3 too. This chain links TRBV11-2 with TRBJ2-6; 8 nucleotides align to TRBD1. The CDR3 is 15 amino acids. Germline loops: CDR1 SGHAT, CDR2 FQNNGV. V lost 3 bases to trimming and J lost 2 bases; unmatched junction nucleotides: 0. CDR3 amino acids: CASSLDRAGANVLTF. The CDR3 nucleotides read TGTGCCAGCAGCTTGGACAGGGCTGGGGCCAACGTCCTGACTTTC.

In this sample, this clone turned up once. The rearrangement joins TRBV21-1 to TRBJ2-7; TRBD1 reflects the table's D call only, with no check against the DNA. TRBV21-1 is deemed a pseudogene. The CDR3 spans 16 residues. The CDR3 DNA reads TGTGCCAGCAGCAAGGCCACCCAGGGGATACCCTACGAGCAGTACTTC. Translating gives CASSKATQGIPYEQYF.

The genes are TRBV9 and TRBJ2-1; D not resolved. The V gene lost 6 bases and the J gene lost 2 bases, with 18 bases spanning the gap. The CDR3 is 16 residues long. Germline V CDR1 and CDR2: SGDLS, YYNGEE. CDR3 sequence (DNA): TGTGCCAGCAACCACTGTCACCTCCGGGCCTACAATGAGCAGTTCTTC. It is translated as CASNHCHLRAYNEQFF. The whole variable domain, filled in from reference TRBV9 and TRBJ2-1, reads DSGVTQTPKHLITATGQRVTLRCSPRSGDLSVYWYQQSLDQGLQFLIQYYNGEERAKGNILERFSAQQFPDLHSELNLSSLELGDSALYFCASNHCHLRAYNEQFFGPGTRLTVL.

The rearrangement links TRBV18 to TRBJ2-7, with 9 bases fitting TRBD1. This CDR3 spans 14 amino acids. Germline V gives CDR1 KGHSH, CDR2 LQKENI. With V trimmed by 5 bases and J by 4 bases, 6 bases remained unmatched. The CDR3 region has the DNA TGTGCCAGCTCAACCCGGACAGGGGATTACGAGCAGTACTTC. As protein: CASSTRTGDYEQYF.

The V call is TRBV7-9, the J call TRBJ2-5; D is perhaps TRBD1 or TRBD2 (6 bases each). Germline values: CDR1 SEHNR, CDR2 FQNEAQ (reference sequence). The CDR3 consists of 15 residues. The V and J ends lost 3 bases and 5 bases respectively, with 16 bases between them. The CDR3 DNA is TGTGCCAGCAGCTTTGGGGGGCTTTTGATGGAGACCCAGTACTTC. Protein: CASSFGGLLMETQYF.

Here the CDR3 DNA reads TGTGCCAGCGGGGAACTTTCCACAGATACGCAGTATTTT. Translating it yields CASGELSTDTQYF. The rearrangement joins TRBV25-1 to TRBJ2-3, with no clear D. This CDR3 comprises 13 residues. The germline V gene has CDR1 MGHDK and CDR2 SYGVNS. Trimming shortened V by 8 bases and J by 2 bases, and 11 bases separated the two germline ends.

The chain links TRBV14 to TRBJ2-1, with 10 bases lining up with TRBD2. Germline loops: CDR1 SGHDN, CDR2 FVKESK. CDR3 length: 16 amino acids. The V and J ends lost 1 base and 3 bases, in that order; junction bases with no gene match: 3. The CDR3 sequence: CASSQASGSFYNEQFF. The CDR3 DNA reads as TGTGCCAGCAGCCAAGCTAGCGGGAGTTTCTACAATGAGCAGTTCTTC.

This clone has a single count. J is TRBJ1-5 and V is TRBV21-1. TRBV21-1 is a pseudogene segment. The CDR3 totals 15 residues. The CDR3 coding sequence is TGTGCCAGCAGCAGGAGGACCGTTAGCAATCAGCCCCAGCATTTT. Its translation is CASSRRTVSNQPQHF.

CDR3 residues: CASLLAGGQETQYF. The CDR3 DNA is TGTGCCAGCCTACTAGCGGGCGGTCAAGAGACCCAGTACTTC. J is TRBJ2-5 and V is TRBV2; TRBD2 matches 9 bases. The germline V gene has CDR1 SNHLY and CDR2 FYNNEI. This CDR3 region has 14 residues. V gave up 8 bases and J gave up 2 bases; unmatched junction bases: 6.

Here the CDR3 reads CASRDQDGDNYGYTF. CDR3 bases: TGTGCCAGCAGGGACCAAGATGGGGATAACTATGGCTACACCTTC. V usage is TRBV6-5 and J usage is TRBJ1-2; unclear D gene. Trimming left V 6 bases short and J 1 base short, with 15 bases between. CDR3 length equals 15 residues. In germline, CDR1 is MNHEY, CDR2 SVGAGI.

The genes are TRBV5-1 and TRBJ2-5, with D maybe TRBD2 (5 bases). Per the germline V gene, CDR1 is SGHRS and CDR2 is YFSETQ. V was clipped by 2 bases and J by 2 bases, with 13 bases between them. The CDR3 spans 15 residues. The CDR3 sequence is CASSFSGGQQETQYF. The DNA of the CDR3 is TGCGCCAGCAGCTTCTCCGGCGGGCAACAAGAGACCCAGTACTTC.